The clone carrying this T cell receptor (beta chain) showed up just a few times. HTBI primers from iRepertoire and Arm-PCR of CDR3 regions yielded the TCR beta libraries. In TCRdb, the multiplex PCR reads were re-called with MiXCR into one record per CDR3 protein. The sample shows 300,000 to 400,000 distinct CDR3 sequences, 18% of them seen only once. This sample was included in a study of regulatory T cells in long-lasting Graves disease. This CDR3 is built from 15 residues. Between the trimmed V and J ends, which lost 1 base and 5 bases, there was a span of 14 bases. Germline values: CDR1 SEHNR, CDR2 FQNEAQ (reference sequence). The time point: newly diagnosed GD, antithyroid drugs for less than 3 months. Making the TCR library involved RNA that had been extracted from PBMCs.

This clonotype originated in a female donor with Graves disease. The J gene is TRBJ1-2, the V gene TRBV7-9; D gene unclear. This specimen was peripheral blood mononuclear cells (PBMCs), taken at new diagnosis, from a patient treated with antithyroid drugs. The CDR3 loop is CASSLGPYAVYGYTF. CDR3 DNA: TGTGCCAGCAGCTTAGGCCCCTACGCGGTTTATGGCTACACCTTC.